This T cell receptor beta chain was profiled in a study of preoperative IRX-2 immunotherapy in early breast cancer. The treatment: preoperative locoregional IRX-2 cytokine immunotherapy. Samples came from a phase Ib trial of preoperative locoregional IRX-2 cytokine immunotherapy. Germline CDR1 reads MNHGY; CDR2 reads SAAAGT. Trimming at V came to 8 bases and at J to 2 bases, leaving 12 bases not matched to a gene. This CDR3 is built from 17 residues. Libraries were prepared by immunoSEQ multiplex PCR; TCRdb keeps only in-frame clonotypes and omits some of them. The sample has approximately 28,000 clones, roughly four fifths seen once; the top ten hold around 6.5%.

Sequences were derived from lymph node tissue, sampled after IRX-2 immunotherapy. The TCR comes from a human donor with breast cancer. The rearrangement uses TRBV6-8 and TRBJ2-2, with TRBD2 matching over 9 bases. The CDR3 sequence is CASRGALREGNTGELFF. The DNA for the CDR3 is TGTGCCAGCCGCGGGGCCTTGCGGGAGGGTAACACCGGGGAGCTGTTTTTT.